This T cell receptor (beta chain) was found in a study of T cell repertoires in cytomegalovirus infection. Study observations and caveats: Identification of carriers of CMV plus the relevant HLA was performed using cumulative public TCR beta family frequency.

TCRdb independently ran MiXCR on the reads; one entry per CDR3 protein. The sample has nearly 450,000 distinct CDR3 sequences, roughly 31% seen once. Turning to this clonotype: Antigen specificity is unknown.

Germline CDR1 reads SGHTA; CDR2 reads FQGNSA. This CDR3 has 16 residues. V was trimmed by 5 bases and J by 10 bases, leaving 21 bases between them. The sequence came from a human donor in good health (CMV status not recorded). Some clones in this sample may be carry-over from other donors' samples. V and J are TRBV7-2 and TRBJ1-6; a weak D match, TRBD1 (6 bases). Material: PBMCs. The CDR3 nucleotides are TGTGCCAGCAGCATACAACAGGGTACTCTTAACTCACCCCTCCACTTT. It specifies CASSIQQGTLNSPLHF.